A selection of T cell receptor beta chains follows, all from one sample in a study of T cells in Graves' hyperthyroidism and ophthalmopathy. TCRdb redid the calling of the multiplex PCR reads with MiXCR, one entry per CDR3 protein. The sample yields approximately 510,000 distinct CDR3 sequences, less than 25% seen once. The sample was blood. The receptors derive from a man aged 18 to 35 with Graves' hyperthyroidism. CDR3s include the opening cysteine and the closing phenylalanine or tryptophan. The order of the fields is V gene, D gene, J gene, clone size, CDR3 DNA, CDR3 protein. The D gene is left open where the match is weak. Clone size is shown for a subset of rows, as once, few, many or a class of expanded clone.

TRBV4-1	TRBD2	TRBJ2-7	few	TGCGCCAGCAGCCAATACCTAGCGGGGGGCTACGAGCAGTACTTC	CASSQYLAGGYEQYF
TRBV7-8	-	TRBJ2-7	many	TGTGCCAGCAGCTTAGAACGGGCAGGGATGGAGCAGTACTTC	CASSLERAGMEQYF
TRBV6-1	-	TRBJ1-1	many	TGTGCCAGCAGTCTAAACAGGGCGGTTGAAGCTTTCTTT	CASSLNRAVEAFF
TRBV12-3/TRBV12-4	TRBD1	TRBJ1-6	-	TGTGCCAGCAGCTTCGACAGGGATGGTTCACCCCTCCACTTT	CASSFDRDGSPLHF
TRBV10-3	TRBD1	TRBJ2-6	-	TGTGCCATCAGTGAGTCGACAGGGGAGCTCCAGCAACTGACTTTC	CAISESTGELQQLTF
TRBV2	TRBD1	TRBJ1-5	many	TGTGCCAGCAGTGACCATCGACAGGGCCGTGATCAGCCCCAGCATTTT	CASSDHRQGRDQPQHF
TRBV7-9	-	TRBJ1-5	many	TGTGCCAGCATGCAGGGAGACGCTCAGCCCCAGCATTTT	CASMQGDAQPQHF
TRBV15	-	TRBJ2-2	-	TGTGCCACCAGCAGAGGAGGCGTCTCCGGGGAGCTGTTTTTT	CATSRGGVSGELFF
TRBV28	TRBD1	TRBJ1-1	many	TGTGCCAGCAGTTTTGATACCGGGACAGGGGGAACTGAAGCTTTCTTT	CASSFDTGTGGTEAFF
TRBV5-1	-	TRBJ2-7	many	TGCGCCAGCAGCTTGTTGGGCTTCTACGAGCAGTACTTC	CASSLLGFYEQYF
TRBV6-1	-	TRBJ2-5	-	TGTGCCAGCAGAACCCCACGAATGGCTAGGCCCCCTGTCTGGACCCAGTACTTC	CASRTPRMARPPVWTQYF
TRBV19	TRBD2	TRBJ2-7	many	TGTGCCAGTAGTATACAGCGGGGGGTCACCTACGAGCAGTACTTC	CASSIQRGVTYEQYF
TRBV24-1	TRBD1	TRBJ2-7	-	TGTGCCACCAGTGGCGCCGGGACAGGGATCTACGAGCAGTACTTC	CATSGAGTGIYEQYF
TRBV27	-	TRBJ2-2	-	TGTGCCAGCAGCTCAGGGTTGGCAAGGACCGGGGAGCTGTTTTTT	CASSSGLARTGELFF
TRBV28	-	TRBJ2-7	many	TGTGCCAGTTATTCGGCGGCGGCATGGCACGAGCAGTACTTC	CASYSAAAWHEQYF
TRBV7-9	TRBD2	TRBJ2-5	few	TGTGCCAGCAGGGAGCGGGGGAGTTTAGAAGAGACCAAGTACTTC	CASRERGSLEETKYF
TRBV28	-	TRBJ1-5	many	TGTGCCAGCAGTGGAGCGGGCGGAAACAATCAGCCCCAGCATTTT	CASSGAGGNNQPQHF
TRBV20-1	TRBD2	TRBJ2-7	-	TGCAGTGCTCCCGGACTAGCGGGAGGGCGGGAGCAGTACTTC	CSAPGLAGGREQYF
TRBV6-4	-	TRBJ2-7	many	TGTGCCAGCAGTGAGGGGTTAGGGGGCTACGAGCAGTACTTC	CASSEGLGGYEQYF
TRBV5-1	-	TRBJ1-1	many	TGCGCCAGCAGCTTGGCTCCCCCGGGCACTGAAGCTTTCTTT	CASSLAPPGTEAFF
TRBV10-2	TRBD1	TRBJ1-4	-	TGCGCCAGCAGACTACAGGGGGCGGATGAAAAACTGTTTTTT	CASRLQGADEKLFF
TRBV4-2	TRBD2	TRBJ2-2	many	TGTGCCAGCAGCCAAGTAGCGGGGGGACTCGCGAACACCGGGGAGCTGTTTTTT	CASSQVAGGLANTGELFF
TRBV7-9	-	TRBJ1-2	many	TGTGCCAGCAGCTTGGGCAGGGAGAGCTATGGCTACACCTTC	CASSLGRESYGYTF
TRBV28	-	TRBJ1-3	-	TGTGCCAGCAGTTTATGGCTCTCGGCCCGTAAGCAATCTGGAAACACCATATATTTT	CASSLWLSARKQSGNTIYF
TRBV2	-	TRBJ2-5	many	TGTGCCAGCAGCCGGACAGCGGCCTCTCAAGAGACCCAGTACTTC	CASSRTAASQETQYF
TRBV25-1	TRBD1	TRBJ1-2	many	TGTGCCAGCAGTGCGCTCGGGGAGGGGGCCTATACCAACTATGGCTACACCTTC	CASSALGEGAYTNYGYTF
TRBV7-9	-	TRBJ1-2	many	TGTGCCAGCAGCCGATTCGGGGTTAACTATGGCTACACCTTC	CASSRFGVNYGYTF
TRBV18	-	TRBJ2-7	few	TGTGCCAGCTCACCACGAGGACAGCACTACGAGCAGTACTTC	CASSPRGQHYEQYF
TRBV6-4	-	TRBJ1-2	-	TGTGCCAGCAGTGATTCCGAGACGAGGCTTCTTCCGGGTTTTTATGGCTACACCTTC	CASSDSETRLLPGFYGYTF
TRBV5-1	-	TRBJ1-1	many	TGCGCCAGCAGCTTCTCAGGGTCCATGAACACTGAAGCTTTCTTT	CASSFSGSMNTEAFF
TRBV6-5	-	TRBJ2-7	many	TGTGCCAGCAGTTACGAAGGGGGACCCTACGAGCAGTACTTC	CASSYEGGPYEQYF
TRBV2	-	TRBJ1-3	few	TGTGCCAGCAGGTTGGGTGCTGGAAACACCATATATTTT	CASRLGAGNTIYF
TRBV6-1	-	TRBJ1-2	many	TGTGCCAGCAGTGACCCCTCGGAGTATGGCTACACCTTC	CASSDPSEYGYTF
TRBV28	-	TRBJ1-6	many	TGTGCCAGCAGCCAAGTACGATCACCCCTCCACTTT	CASSQVRSPLHF
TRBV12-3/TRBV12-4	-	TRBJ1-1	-	TGTGCCAGCAGGATCGGGTTGAACACTGAAGCTTTCTTT	CASRIGLNTEAFF
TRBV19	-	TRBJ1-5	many	TGTGCCAGTAGTATAGAGGCAGGGAGGAACAATCAGCCCCAGCATTTT	CASSIEAGRNNQPQHF
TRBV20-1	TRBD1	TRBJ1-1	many	TGCAGTGCTAGAGGGGACAGGGACGCTAAAGCTTTCTTT	CSARGDRDAKAFF
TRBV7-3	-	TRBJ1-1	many	TGTGCCAGCAGCTTCCAGGTCAGGGGAATGTTGGCTTTCTTT	CASSFQVRGMLAFF
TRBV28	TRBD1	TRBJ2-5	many	TGTGCCAGCAGTATATCGGACAGGGCACAAGAGACCCAGTACTTC	CASSISDRAQETQYF
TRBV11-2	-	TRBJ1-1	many	TGTGCCAGCAGCTCAGGGACATCCTTTAACACTGAAGCTTTCTTT	CASSSGTSFNTEAFF
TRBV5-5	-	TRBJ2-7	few	TGTGCCAGCAGCTTCCGGGGGGCCGAGTCAAACGAGCAGTACTTC	CASSFRGAESNEQYF
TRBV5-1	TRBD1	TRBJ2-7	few	TGCGCCAGCAGCTTGGCCGGGACAGGGAGCTCCTACGAGCAGCACTTC	CASSLAGTGSSYEQHF
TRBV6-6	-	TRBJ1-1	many	TGTGCCAGCATTCACCTAAGGGGGTACACTGAAGCTTTCTTT	CASIHLRGYTEAFF
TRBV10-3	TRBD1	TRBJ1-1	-	TGTGCCATCAGGGGGACAGTAGAAGGCACTGAAGCTTTCTTT	CAIRGTVEGTEAFF
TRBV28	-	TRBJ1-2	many	TGTGCCAGCAGTTTAGGACGAAATAACTATGGCTACACCTTC	CASSLGRNNYGYTF
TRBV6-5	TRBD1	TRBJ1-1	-	TGTGCCAGCAGTTACAGACAGGGCGGCACTGAAGCTTTCTTT	CASSYRQGGTEAFF
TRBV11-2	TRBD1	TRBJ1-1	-	TGTGCCAGCAGCTTTCACAGGGGTACTGAAGCTTTCTTT	CASSFHRGTEAFF
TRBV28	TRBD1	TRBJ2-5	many	TGTGCCTCTCAAGGACAGGGAGGAGAGACCCAGTACTTC	CASQGQGGETQYF
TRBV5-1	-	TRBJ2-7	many	TGCGCCAGCAGCTTGGATCCAGGACTAAACGAGCAGTACTTC	CASSLDPGLNEQYF
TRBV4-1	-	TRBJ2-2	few	TGCGCCAGCAGCCAAGTTTTCGGGGACACCGGGGAGCTGTTTTTT	CASSQVFGDTGELFF